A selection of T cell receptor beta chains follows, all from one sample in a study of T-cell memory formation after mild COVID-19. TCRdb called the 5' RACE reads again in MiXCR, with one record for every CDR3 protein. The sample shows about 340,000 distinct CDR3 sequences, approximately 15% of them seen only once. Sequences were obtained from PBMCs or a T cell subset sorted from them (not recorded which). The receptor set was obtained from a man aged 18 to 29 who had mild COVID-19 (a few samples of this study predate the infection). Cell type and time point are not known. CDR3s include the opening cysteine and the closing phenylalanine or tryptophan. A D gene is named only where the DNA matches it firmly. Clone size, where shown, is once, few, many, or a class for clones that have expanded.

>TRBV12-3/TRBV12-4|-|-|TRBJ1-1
TGTGCCAGCAGCGGACATGGGACAAGGGAGTTAAGGGCTTTCTTT
CASSGHGTRELRAFF
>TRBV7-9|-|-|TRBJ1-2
TGTGCCAGCAGCCCCCAGACGGAATCCTATGGCTACACCTTC
CASSPQTESYGYTF
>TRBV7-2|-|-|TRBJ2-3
TGTGCCAGCAGTCCCGGACTTCTCCTCACAGATACGCAGTATTTT
CASSPGLLLTDTQYF
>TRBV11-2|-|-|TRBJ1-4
TGTGCCAGCAGCTTAACACTGGGGGCGTATGAAAAACTGTTTTTT
CASSLTLGAYEKLFF
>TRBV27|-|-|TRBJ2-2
TGTGCCAGCAGTTGGGGTCCCGGGGAGCTGTTTTTT
CASSWGPGELFF
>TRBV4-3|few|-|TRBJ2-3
TGCGCCAGCAGCCAAGCTAAATGGGGGCCCTCCACAGATACGCAGTATTTT
CASSQAKWGPSTDTQYF
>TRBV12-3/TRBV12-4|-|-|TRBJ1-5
TGTGCCAGCGGAGTGGATCAGAGGCCCCAGCATTTT
CASGVDQRPQHF
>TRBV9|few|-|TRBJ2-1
TGTGCCAGCAGCGTAGCGCCTTACAATGAGCAGTTCTTC
CASSVAPYNEQFF
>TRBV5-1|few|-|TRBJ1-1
TGCGCCAGCAGCTTGGGGGCCAAGTTGTATACTGAAGCTTTCTTT
CASSLGAKLYTEAFF
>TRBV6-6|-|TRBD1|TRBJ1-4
TGTGCCAGCAGCCCAGGACAGGGCGGTGAAAAACTGTTTTTT
CASSPGQGGEKLFF
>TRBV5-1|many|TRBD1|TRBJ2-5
TGCGCCAGCTCCCTGGGACAGTTGTACGAGACCCAGTACTTC
CASSLGQLYETQYF
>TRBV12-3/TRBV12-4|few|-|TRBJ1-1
TGTGCCAGCAGTTTGGGCCCCCCCGGACAGTCGATGAACACTGAAGCTTTCTTT
CASSLGPPGQSMNTEAFF
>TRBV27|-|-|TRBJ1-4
TGTGCCAGCAGTTCGACAGGCTTGGAGGAAAAACTGTTTTTT
CASSSTGLEEKLFF
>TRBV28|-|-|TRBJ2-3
TGTGCCAGCAGGGGATCCCCAGCTAGCACAGATACGCAGTATTTT
CASRGSPASTDTQYF
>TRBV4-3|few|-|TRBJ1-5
TGCGCCAGCAGCCAAGATCTGGACACAGGGAGTCGTCAGCCCCAGCATTTT
CASSQDLDTGSRQPQHF
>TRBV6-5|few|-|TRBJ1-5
TGTGCCAGCAGTGTGGACGCGGCTAATCAGCCCCAGCATTTT
CASSVDAANQPQHF
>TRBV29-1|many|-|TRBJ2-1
TGCAGCGTTGTGCTTAGCAATGAGCAGTTCTTC
CSVVLSNEQFF
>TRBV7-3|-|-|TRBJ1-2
TGTGCCAGCAGCTTAAACAGTGGCAGGGACGGCTACACCTTC
CASSLNSGRDGYTF
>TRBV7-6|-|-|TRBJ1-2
TGTGCCAGCAGCTTAGCCAACGGGCGCGGCTACACCTTC
CASSLANGRGYTF
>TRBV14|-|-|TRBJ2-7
TGTGCCAGCAGCCAGTGGGGGTGGGAGCAGTACTTC
CASSQWGWEQYF
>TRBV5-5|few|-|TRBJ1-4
TGTGCCAGCAGCTTGTCCCAGGGATTCCTGTTTTTT
CASSLSQGFLFF
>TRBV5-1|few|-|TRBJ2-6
TGCGCCAGCAGCTCGTCCTTTGGGAGCGTCCTGACTTTC
CASSSSFGSVLTF
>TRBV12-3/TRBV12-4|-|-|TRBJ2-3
TGTGCCAGCAGTTTGCGACCGGGACTGAGCACAGATACGCAGTATTTT
CASSLRPGLSTDTQYF
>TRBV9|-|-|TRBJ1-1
TGTGCCAGCAGCGTAGCCGGGGACCCCGGGGTTGAAGCTTTCTTT
CASSVAGDPGVEAFF
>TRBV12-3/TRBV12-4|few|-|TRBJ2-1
TGTGCCAGCAGTTTATGGCAAAGGGCCTACAATGAGCAGTTCTTC
CASSLWQRAYNEQFF
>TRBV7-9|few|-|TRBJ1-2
TGTGCCAGCACTCTCGGTCCCGATGCTGGCTATGGCTACACCTTC
CASTLGPDAGYGYTF